This TCR beta chain was identified during a study of spatial heterogeneity in lung cancer (dated by TCRdb to between 2017 and 2020). About the study as a whole: Beta-chain transcripts were consistently detected in greater numbers than alpha-chain transcripts, which likely reflected higher beta-chain transcript abundance. The study linked features of the TCR repertoire to counts of nonsynonymous mutations, which were determined by whole-exome sequencing of tumor tissue. Both alpha and beta chains were TCR-sequenced in samples taken at surgery, namely 220 tumor regions, under 80 matched nontumor lung samples and roughly 56 PBMC samples. In the raw uncorrected reads, each unique combination of TCR and UMI appeared more than ten times on average. The study quantitatively compared TCR alpha and beta repertoires across multiple tumor regions, matched nontumor lung and blood in non-small cell lung cancer. A strong correlation was found between TCR transcript counts in tumor regions and a T cell transcriptional module score from matched bulk RNA-seq. Study-wide conclusions, independent of this receptor: TCR-seq coverage of tumor T cells was estimated at only approximately 7% for alpha chains and 12% to 15% for beta chains. Confirming at a functional level the hypothesis that regional TCRs recognize regional mutations was considered to require additional single-cell paired TCR alpha and beta sequencing. The tumor nonsynonymous mutation count correlated with the number of expanded alpha and beta TCRs within the tumor. Counts of ubiquitous and regional expanded TCRs correlated with counts of ubiquitous and regional nonsynonymous mutations, respectively.

Receptor amplification or capture employed 5' RACE. TCRdb names NextSeq 500 as the instrument used. To allow correction of PCR and sequencing errors, the TCR library protocol tagged every TCR cDNA molecule with a unique molecular identifier. The paper's data handling went like this. TCR identification, UMI-based error correction and CDR3 extraction were performed with Decombinator tools. TCRs above a frequency of 2 per 1,000, corresponding to the top 1% of the tumor frequency distribution, were defined as expanded. Expanded tumor TCRs were classed as regional if statistically deemed absent (corrected P<0.05) from at least one tumor region, otherwise ubiquitous. Renyi diversity was calculated using the R vegan package after each repertoire was subsampled 100 times to 5,000 TCRs. CDR3 similarity networks were constructed using string-kernel similarity of amino acid triplets, with links drawn between CDR3s whose pairwise similarity was above 0.82. Clones were called with MiXCR by TCRdb after fastp trimmed the public reads at Q25, and only in-frame beta chains were retained. Duplicate CDR3 protein sequences are folded into a single record with the most common DNA and genes. The V and J calls shown here were made by TCRdb, not taken from the authors' results. For this sample the table gives about 20,000 distinct CDR3 sequences, of which approximately 15% were detected only once. The top ten clones comprise 25% to 35% of the sample.

The time point label, read with the paper, signifies: sample taken at primary tumor resection. The donors were 65 to 85 patients from the lung TRACERx cohort who had early-stage, untreated non-small cell lung cancer. Without any cell sorting, TCR sequencing was performed on whole RNA extracted either from tumor and nontumor lung tissue or from cryopreserved PBMC samples. Patients were selected for TCR sequencing only if sufficient RNA was available from at least two tumor regions. Tumor and adjacent nontumor lung specimens were reviewed by a lung pathologist before selection. This clonotype was counted many times. Its cognate antigen has yet to be identified. Per-nucleotide qualities are absent, and no much larger clonotype sits a single base away. CDR1 SGHTA and CDR2 FQGNSA were looked up in the germline V gene. The CDR3 numbers 14 residues from cysteine through phenylalanine. The DNA shown is the 42-base CDR3, in frame from base 1. Trimming leaves V shorter by 1 base and J shorter by 4 bases, with the junction holding 1 base beyond the gene matches.

The source material was lung tumor tissue, sampled at surgery. The TCR originated in a female donor with early-stage non-small cell lung cancer. In this chain, TRBV7-2 is recombined with TRBJ1-1; 9 junctional bases match TRBD1. CDR3 sequence: CASSLEDRGTEAFF. The DNA sequence reads TGTGCCAGCAGCTTAGAGGACAGGGGCACTGAAGCTTTCTTT.